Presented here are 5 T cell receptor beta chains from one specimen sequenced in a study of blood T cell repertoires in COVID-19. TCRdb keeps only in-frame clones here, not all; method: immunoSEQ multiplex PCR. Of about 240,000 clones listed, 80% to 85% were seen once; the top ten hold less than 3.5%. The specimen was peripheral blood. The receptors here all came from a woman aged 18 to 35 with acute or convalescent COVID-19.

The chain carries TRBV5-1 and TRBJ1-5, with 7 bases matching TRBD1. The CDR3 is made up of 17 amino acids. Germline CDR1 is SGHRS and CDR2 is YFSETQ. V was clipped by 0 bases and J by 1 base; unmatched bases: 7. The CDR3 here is CASSLVPAGGSNQPQHF. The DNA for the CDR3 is TGCGCCAGCAGCTTGGTTCCGGCAGGGGGAAGCAATCAGCCCCAGCATTTT.

CDR3 protein: CASSPPISSGIGEQFF. The CDR3 region has the DNA TGTGCCAGCTCACCACCGATATCTAGCGGGATCGGTGAGCAGTTCTTC. The chain recombines TRBV18 with TRBJ2-1; 9 bases line up with TRBD2. Germline CDR1 is KGHSH and CDR2 is LQKENI. J gave up 9 bases and V 0 bases, and 9 bases lay outside the gene matches. The CDR3 sequence is 16 residues long.

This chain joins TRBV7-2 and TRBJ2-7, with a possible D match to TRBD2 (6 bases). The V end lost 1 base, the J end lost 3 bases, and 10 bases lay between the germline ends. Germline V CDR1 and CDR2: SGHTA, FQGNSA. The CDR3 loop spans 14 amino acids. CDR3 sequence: CASSLVSGGYEQYF. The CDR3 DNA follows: TGTGCCAGCAGCTTAGTCTCCGGGGGCTACGAGCAGTACTTC.

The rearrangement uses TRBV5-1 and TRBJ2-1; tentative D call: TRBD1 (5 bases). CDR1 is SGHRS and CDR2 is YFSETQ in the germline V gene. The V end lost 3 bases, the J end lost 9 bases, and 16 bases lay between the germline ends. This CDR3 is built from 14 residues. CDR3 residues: CASSWVALGAEQFF. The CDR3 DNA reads TGCGCCAGCAGCTGGGTGGCCCTTGGGGCTGAGCAGTTCTTC.

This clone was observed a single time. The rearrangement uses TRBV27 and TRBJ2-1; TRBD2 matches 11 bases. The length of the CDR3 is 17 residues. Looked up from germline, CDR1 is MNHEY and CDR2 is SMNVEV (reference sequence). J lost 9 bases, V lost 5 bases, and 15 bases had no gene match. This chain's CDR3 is CASSRTRLAGPGGEQFF. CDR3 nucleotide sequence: TGTGCCAGCAGTCGAACGAGACTAGCGGGGCCGGGAGGTGAGCAGTTCTTC.